These 27 T cell receptor beta chains were all obtained from the same sample, sequenced in a study of cytomegalovirus exposure and HLA in healthy donors. Profiled with immunoSEQ multiplex PCR; TCRdb holds only in-frame clones, not every one. The sample lists 110,000 to 150,000 clones; roughly 88% were seen once. The source material was PBMCs. These TCRs come from a woman younger than 30 in good health and CMV-seropositive.

The chain has TRBV7-2 and TRBJ1-2; the match to TRBD1 covers 7 bases. CDR1 is SGHTA and CDR2 is FQGNSA in the germline V gene. This CDR3 has 16 residues. J lost 4 bases, V lost 1 base, and 9 bases had no gene match. Here the CDR3 DNA reads TGTGCCAGCAGCTTAGTCCAGGCAGGGGGAGTCTATGGCTACACCTTC. Translation: CASSLVQAGGVYGYTF. Full variable domain (rest looked up from reference TRBV7-2 and TRBJ1-2): GAGVSQSPSNKVTEKGKDVELRCDPISGHTALYWYRQSLGQGLEFLIYFQGNSAPDKSGLPSDRFSAERTGGSVSTLTIQRTQQEDSAVYLCASSLVQAGGVYGYTFGSGTRLTVV.

The rearrangement uses TRBV6-1 and TRBJ1-2, with unresolved D. Trimming took 0 bases from V and 5 from J, leaving 13 bases between them. Germline V CDR1 and CDR2: MNHNS, SASEGT. This CDR3 region has 15 residues. DNA for the CDR3: TGTGCCAGCAGTGAAGCGTCCCCGTTAAAATATGGCTACACCTTC. It is translated as CASSEASPLKYGYTF.

The chain joins TRBV5-1 to TRBJ1-2, with TRBD1 as a possible D gene (6 bases). V was shortened by 4 bases and J by 3 bases, with 16 bases between the two germline ends. The length of the CDR3 is 15 residues. Germline assignment: CDR1 SGHRS and CDR2 YFSETQ. CDR3 in amino acids: CASSPAGEGYYGYTF. The CDR3 bases are TGCGCCAGCAGCCCAGCAGGGGAGGGCTACTATGGCTACACCTTC.

V usage is TRBV25-1 and J usage is TRBJ1-1; D possibly corresponds to TRBD1 (5 bases). The V end lost 9 bases, the J end lost 3 bases, and 17 bases lay between the germline ends. Per the germline V gene, CDR1 is MGHDK and CDR2 is SYGVNS. This CDR3 region has 14 residues. CDR3 nucleotides: TGTGCCAGTAAGGACCTCCAAGGGGACACTGAAGCTTTCTTT. It translates to CASKDLQGDTEAFF.

In nucleotides, the CDR3 is TGTGCCAGCAGCTTACCCCGGGGGGGCGGAGAGACCCAGTACTTC. Protein product: CASSLPRGGGETQYF. V and J are TRBV7-9 and TRBJ2-5; 8 bases fit TRBD2. The germline gives CDR1 SEHNR, CDR2 FQNEAQ (reference sequence). The CDR3 has 15 residues. With V trimmed by 2 bases and J by 4 bases, 6 bases remained unmatched.

The chain carries TRBV7-2 and TRBJ2-1; no clear D. CDR1 is SGHTA, CDR2 FQGNSA, per germline. V dropped 8 bases and J dropped 1 base, with 9 bases sitting between them. The length of the CDR3 is 13 residues. DNA for the CDR3: TGTGCCAGCGGAGAGAGGTCCTACAATGAGCAGTTCTTC. Protein product: CASGERSYNEQFF. Combining the CDR3 with reference TRBV7-2 and TRBJ2-1 gives the whole variable domain GAGVSQSPSNKVTEKGKDVELRCDPISGHTALYWYRQSLGQGLEFLIYFQGNSAPDKSGLPSDRFSAERTGGSVSTLTIQRTQQEDSAVYLCASGERSYNEQFFGPGTRLTVL.

The chain recombines TRBV5-1 with TRBJ1-1; 8 bases map to TRBD1. CDR1 is SGHRS and CDR2 is YFSETQ in the germline V gene. The J segment lost 5 bases and the V segment lost 2 bases, leaving 8 bases of the junction unmatched. The CDR3 has 15 residues. The CDR3 is CASSFSTGAGTEAFF. The CDR3 bases are TGCGCCAGCAGCTTCTCGACAGGGGCAGGGACTGAAGCTTTCTTT.

The chain has TRBV11-3 and TRBJ2-1; TRBD2 aligns across 15 bases. Germline CDR1 reads SGHNT; CDR2 reads YENEEA. The CDR3 extends over 15 amino acids. V lost 6 bases, J lost 7 bases, and 4 bases stayed unmatched. In DNA form, the CDR3 reads TGTGCCAGCAGTCCAGGACTAGCGGGAGGGAATGAGCAGTTCTTC. This codes for CASSPGLAGGNEQFF.

The chain combines TRBV29-1 with TRBJ1-3; D possibly corresponds to TRBD1 (6 bases). The CDR3 length is 14 residues. Germline CDR1 reads SQVTM; CDR2 reads ANQGSEA. The V gene lost 5 bases and the J gene lost 0 bases, with 11 bases spanning the gap. The CDR3 is CSVQGPSSGNTIYF. CDR3 in DNA: TGCAGCGTTCAGGGGCCAAGCTCTGGAAACACCATATATTTT.

The chain is built from TRBV6-5 and TRBJ2-7, with TRBD1 matching 8 bases. V lost 0 bases to trimming and J lost 0 bases; unmatched junction nucleotides: 4. Germline V gives CDR1 MNHEY, CDR2 SVGAGI. The CDR3 is 16 amino acids. Here the CDR3 DNA reads TGTGCCAGCAGTTACTCGACAGGGGAGGACTCCTACGAGCAGTACTTC. Translated: CASSYSTGEDSYEQYF.

Here the CDR3 DNA reads TGTGCCAGCAGCGCCCCTACCAACACCGGGGAGCTGTTTTTT. As protein: CASSAPTNTGELFF. This rearrangement joins TRBV9 to TRBJ2-2; D unresolved. The CDR3 extends over 14 amino acids. CDR1 and CDR2 (germline): SGDLS, YYNGEE. Trimming pared 3 bases from V and 2 bases from J, leaving 8 bases between.

This clone was counted once. V usage is TRBV6-5 and J usage is TRBJ2-3; a weak D match, TRBD2 (6 bases). This CDR3 contains 12 residues. V lost 0 bases and J 9 bases, leaving 7 bases between the germline ends. Germline V gene data show CDR1 as MNHEY and CDR2 as SVGAGI. CDR3: CASSYSGGTQYF. CDR3 coding DNA: TGTGCCAGCAGTTACTCGGGGGGAACGCAGTATTTT.

J is TRBJ2-7 and V is TRBV5-1; D call uncertain. V lost 0 bases and J 6 bases, leaving 7 bases between the germline ends. The CDR3 has 12 residues. In germline, CDR1 is SGHRS, CDR2 YFSETQ. In DNA, the CDR3 is TGCGCCAGCAGCTTGGGTCAGGTCGAGCAGTACTTC. Protein product: CASSLGQVEQYF.

The V and J genes are TRBV5-1 and TRBJ1-1; D might be TRBD1 (5 bases). V was trimmed by 7 bases and J by 11 bases, leaving 15 bases between them. Germline values: CDR1 SGHRS, CDR2 YFSETQ. The CDR3 has 11 amino acids. CDR3 nucleotides: TGCGCCAGCTCTAAGGGGATTAGGGCTTTCTTT. Translated: CASSKGIRAFF.

This clone occurred once. V and J are TRBV6-5 and TRBJ2-7; 9 positions match TRBD1. V was clipped by 6 bases and J by 0 bases; unmatched bases: 6. This CDR3 has 15 residues. Per the germline V gene, CDR1 is MNHEY and CDR2 is SVGAGI. The CDR3 sequence: CASRRTGDPSYEQYF. CDR3 bases: TGTGCCAGCAGAAGGACAGGGGACCCCTCCTACGAGCAGTACTTC.

The chain joins TRBV5-4 to TRBJ2-3; no reliable D call. Germline-derived CDR1 and CDR2 are SGHNT and YYREEE (reference sequence). V lost 0 bases, J lost 9 bases, and 8 bases lay in between. This CDR3 comprises 12 residues. The CDR3 sequence is CASSLEARTQYF. CDR3 nucleotide sequence: TGTGCCAGCAGCTTGGAGGCTAGGACGCAGTATTTT.

This chain connects TRBV6-1 to TRBJ2-6; tentative D call: TRBD2 (5 bases). Trimming took 3 bases from V and 2 from J, leaving 8 bases between them. Germline assignment: CDR1 MNHNS and CDR2 SASEGT. The CDR3 contains 15 residues. CDR3 protein: CASSEAGTGANVLTF. Written as DNA, the CDR3 is TGTGCCAGCAGTGAGGCCGGGACTGGGGCCAACGTCCTGACTTTC.

This chain uses TRBV28 with TRBJ1-4, with 11 bases matching TRBD1. Trimming took 5 bases from V and 10 from J; bases not matched to a gene: 9. This CDR3 has 15 amino acids. Germline V gives CDR1 MDHEN, CDR2 SYDVKM. DNA for the CDR3: TGTGCCAGCAGTGTTTCGGGACAGGGGGAGGGAAAACTGTTTTTT. Its translation is CASSVSGQGEGKLFF.

This clone occurred once. The chain has TRBV5-4 and TRBJ2-3; the match to TRBD2 covers 13 bases. The V gene end was trimmed by 4 bases and the J gene end by 3 bases; junction bases not matched to a gene: 5. Germline CDR1 SGHNT, CDR2 YYREEE (reference sequence). The CDR3 runs to 16 residues. The CDR3 nucleotides are TGTGCCAGCAGCAGGGGACTAGCGGGGATAACAGATACGCAGTATTTT. It yields the protein CASSRGLAGITDTQYF.

V gene TRBV4-1 combines with J gene TRBJ2-3; possibly TRBD1 for D (6 bases). CDR1 is MGHRA and CDR2 is YSYEKL in the germline V gene. The V and J ends lost 3 bases and 4 bases respectively, with 17 bases between them. This CDR3 has 16 amino acids. The CDR3 here is CASSQERTVVADTQYF. As DNA, the CDR3 is TGCGCCAGCAGCCAGGAAAGGACAGTCGTTGCAGATACGCAGTATTTT.

The V and J genes are TRBV15 and TRBJ2-5; D possibly corresponds to TRBD1 (5 bases). The CDR3 consists of 13 residues. Germline V CDR1 and CDR2: LNHNV, YYDKDF (reference sequence). V gave up 6 bases and J gave up 0 bases, with 8 bases separating them. CDR3 sequence reads: CATRDKYQETQYF. CDR3 bases: TGTGCCACCAGGGACAAGTACCAAGAGACCCAGTACTTC.

The chain links TRBV28 to TRBJ1-2; 8 nucleotides match TRBD1. This CDR3 spans 14 amino acids. Germline CDR1 reads MDHEN; CDR2 reads SYDVKM. V gave up 3 bases and J gave up 8 bases; unmatched junction bases: 8. The DNA of the CDR3 is TGTGCCAGCAGTTTGGGGCAGGGGGCAGGCGGCTACACCTTC. Amino acids: CASSLGQGAGGYTF.

The rearrangement joins TRBV4-1 to TRBJ1-4, with D possibly being TRBD1 (5 bases). V gave up 1 base and J gave up 10 bases, with 16 bases separating them. This CDR3 is 15 amino acids long. Germline V gene lookup returns CDR1 MGHRA and CDR2 YSYEKL. CDR3 region: CASSQVARGRGKLFF. CDR3 coding DNA: TGCGCCAGCAGCCAAGTGGCTAGGGGTAGGGGAAAACTGTTTTTT.

This clone was detected only a few times. The rearrangement joins TRBV6-4 to TRBJ2-1; 8 bases align to TRBD2. This CDR3 has 15 amino acids. J gave up 7 bases and V 1 base, and 6 bases lay outside the gene matches. Looked up from germline, CDR1 is MRHNA and CDR2 is SNTAGT. The CDR3 DNA reads as TGTGCCAGCAGTGACTTCGCGGGAGGATTGAATGAGCAGTTCTTC. It encodes CASSDFAGGLNEQFF.

The V gene is TRBV4-1, the J gene TRBJ1-1; D is ambiguous. The V gene's germline CDR1 is MGHRA and CDR2 YSYEKL. The CDR3 runs 13 residues. Trimming pared 0 bases from V and 8 bases from J, leaving 10 bases between. The CDR3 loop is CASSQDVANEAFF. CDR3 bases: TGCGCCAGCAGCCAAGATGTGGCAAACGAAGCTTTCTTT.

The rearrangement joins TRBV19 to TRBJ1-1; tentatively, D is TRBD1 (6 bases). CDR3 size: 13 residues. Germline V lookup: CDR1 LNHDA, CDR2 SQIVND (reference sequence). V shed 5 bases and J shed 2 bases, with 9 bases lying between them. CDR3 sequence (DNA): TGTGCCAGTAGTTTGACAGGCAACACTGAAGCTTTCTTT. Protein sequence: CASSLTGNTEAFF.

V and J are TRBV10-3 and TRBJ1-2, with D perhaps TRBD1 (5 bases). The CDR3 spans 14 residues. V gave up 11 bases and J gave up 8 bases, with 24 bases separating them. The germline V gene has CDR1 ENHRY and CDR2 SYGVKD. This chain's CDR3 is CASGRDFAPDGYTF. For the CDR3, the DNA is TGTGCCTCGGGCCGGGACTTTGCACCCGACGGCTACACCTTC.